The 26 T cell receptor beta chains listed next were all sequenced from one sample in a study of technical replicates of blood from several donors. Sequencing was performed with immunoSEQ multiplex PCR; in TCRdb, only in-frame clones are kept and a portion is missing. The repertoire holds just over 95,000 clones, with 85% to 95% as singletons. The sequenced material came from T cells isolated from PBMCs. The receptors shown here come from a human donor in good health.

In its sample, this clone was seen once. The chain employs TRBV7-9 and TRBJ1-3; no definite D call. V was trimmed by 4 bases and J by 0 bases, leaving 10 bases between them. The CDR3 totals 15 residues. CDR1 SEHNR and CDR2 FQNEAQ come from the germline V gene (reference sequence). The CDR3 here is CASSSSRRSGNTIYF. CDR3 bases: TGTGCCAGCAGCTCTAGTAGGCGCTCTGGAAACACCATATATTTT.

The chain joins TRBV29-1 to TRBJ1-2, with a weak D call TRBD1 (6 bases). V was shortened by 5 bases and J by 8 bases, with 12 bases between the two germline ends. The CDR3 is 11 amino acids. Germline values: CDR1 SQVTM, CDR2 ANQGSEA. CDR3 coding DNA: TGCAGCGTTAGACGGGACACAGGCTACACCTTC. This translates into CSVRRDTGYTF.

The chain combines TRBV6-1 with TRBJ2-2, with 7 bases fitting TRBD1. The length of the CDR3 is 15 residues. Germline loops: CDR1 MNHNS, CDR2 SASEGT. The junction had 7 bases not matched to a gene; V was cut back by 5 bases and J by 4 bases. DNA for the CDR3: TGTGCCAGCAGTAAGGACAGGCTATTCACCGGGGAGCTGTTTTTT. It is translated as CASSKDRLFTGELFF.

CDR3 DNA sequence: TGTGCCAGCAGCTTGAGGGCCCTGAACACTGAAGCTTTCTTT. Protein: CASSLRALNTEAFF. The V and J genes are TRBV11-2 and TRBJ1-1; D gene uncertain. Germline V CDR1 and CDR2: SGHAT, FQNNGV. Between the trimmed V and J ends, which lost 3 bases and 0 bases, there was a span of 8 bases. This CDR3 has 14 amino acids.

This clone appeared once. This chain uses TRBV7-2 with TRBJ1-1; D is possibly TRBD1 (6 bases). Looked up from germline, CDR1 is SGHTA and CDR2 is FQGNSA. The CDR3 totals 13 residues. V dropped 1 base and J dropped 6 bases, with 9 bases sitting between them. CDR3 nucleotides: TGTGCCAGCAGCTTAGTTTCAGGGGCTGAAGCTTTCTTT. Protein sequence: CASSLVSGAEAFF.

The rearrangement uses TRBV7-9 and TRBJ2-5; TRBD1 matches 11 bases. The CDR3 totals 16 residues. The germline V gene has CDR1 SEHNR and CDR2 FQNEAQ (reference sequence). The J segment lost 5 bases and the V segment lost 5 bases, leaving 10 bases of the junction unmatched. As DNA, the CDR3 is TGTGCCAGCAGCCCCGGGACAGGGGGTTTGATGGAGACCCAGTACTTC. This gives the protein CASSPGTGGLMETQYF.

The chain carries TRBV27 and TRBJ2-1; the match to TRBD2 covers 8 bases. In germline, CDR1 is MNHEY, CDR2 SMNVEV (reference sequence). The CDR3 has 15 amino acids. Trimming cost V 4 bases and J 9 bases; bases outside gene matches: 11. This CDR3 reads CASSYRIAGILEQFF. Here the CDR3 DNA reads TGTGCCAGCAGTTACCGGATAGCGGGGATACTTGAGCAGTTCTTC.

The chain links TRBV6-5 to TRBJ1-1; 8 bases map to TRBD1. This CDR3 has 14 amino acids. The V gene's germline CDR1 is MNHEY and CDR2 SVGAGI. The junction had 8 bases not matched to a gene; V was cut back by 7 bases and J by 4 bases. The DNA of the CDR3 is TGTGCCAGCACCACAGGGGGATTTGGCACTGAAGCTTTCTTT. Protein: CASTTGGFGTEAFF.

The chain joins TRBV15 to TRBJ1-1; D not certain. V was clipped by 8 bases and J by 4 bases, with 23 bases between them. Looked up from germline, CDR1 is LNHNV and CDR2 is YYDKDF (reference sequence). This CDR3 has 16 residues. CDR3 loop: CATGSGGSGEATEAFF. For the CDR3, the DNA is TGTGCCACCGGTTCGGGTGGGTCTGGGGAGGCCACTGAAGCTTTCTTT.

The rearrangement uses TRBV30 and TRBJ2-1; D perhaps matches TRBD2 (5 bases). This CDR3 region has 12 residues. V was clipped by 4 bases and J by 8 bases, with 12 bases between them. Looked up from germline, CDR1 is GTSNPN and CDR2 is SVGIG (reference sequence). The CDR3 loop reads CAWIRTRDEQFF. CDR3 bases: TGTGCCTGGATAAGAACTAGAGATGAGCAGTTCTTC.

Only a few counts were recorded for this clone. This chain links TRBV5-1 with TRBJ2-7; 9 bases fit TRBD2. The junction had 6 bases not matched to a gene; V was cut back by 2 bases and J by 3 bases. The CDR3 runs 15 residues. Germline CDR1 reads SGHRS; CDR2 reads YFSETQ. CDR3 amino acids: CASSLDGTSYYEQYF. The CDR3 DNA is TGCGCCAGCAGCTTAGACGGGACTAGCTACTACGAGCAGTACTTC.

This sequence joins TRBV19 and TRBJ2-3, with 8 bases fitting TRBD2. Germline CDR1 and CDR2: LNHDA and SQIVND (reference sequence). Unmatched junction bases numbered 7, after V lost 3 bases and J lost 2 bases. There are 16 residues in the CDR3. CDR3 coding DNA: TGTGCCAGTAGTATGGGGAGCGGGAGCCTCACAGATACGCAGTATTTT. Its protein is CASSMGSGSLTDTQYF.

CDR3 DNA: TGTGCCAGCACAGGGGGCTCTAGGAATGAGCAGTTCTTC. Encoded protein: CASTGGSRNEQFF. The V and J genes are TRBV6-1 and TRBJ2-1, with TRBD1 matching over 8 bases. The CDR3 extends over 13 amino acids. After removal of 7 bases from V and 7 bases from J, the junction contained 6 bases not matched to a gene. The V gene's germline CDR1 is MNHNS and CDR2 SASEGT.

The V gene is TRBV6-1, the J gene TRBJ2-1; 7 bases map to TRBD2. J lost 5 bases, V lost 8 bases, and 9 bases had no gene match. Per germline, CDR1 MNHNS and CDR2 SASEGT. This CDR3 region has 14 residues. The CDR3 DNA reads as TGTGCCAGCGGATTCCCTAGCGGAGACAATGAGCAGTTCTTC. Protein sequence: CASGFPSGDNEQFF.

This chain connects TRBV7-3 to TRBJ2-2; D is perhaps TRBD1 (6 bases). Germline assignment: CDR1 SGHTA and CDR2 FQGTGA. The V end was cut by 5 bases, the J end by 1 base, with 14 bases between. There are 16 residues in the CDR3. The CDR3 nucleotides read TGTGCCAGCAGCCCCAGGACAGCCCTGAACACCGGGGAGCTGTTTTTT. This codes for CASSPRTALNTGELFF.

The J gene is TRBJ2-7, the V gene TRBV9; 12 nucleotides agree with TRBD2. V shed 4 bases, J shed 3 bases, and the junction held 8 bases outside the gene matches. The CDR3 contains 16 residues. Looked up from germline, CDR1 is SGDLS and CDR2 is YYNGEE. CDR3 sequence: CASSPSTSGGFYEQYF. The DNA for the CDR3 is TGTGCCAGCAGCCCCTCGACTAGCGGGGGTTTCTACGAGCAGTACTTC.

The chain joins TRBV5-6 to TRBJ1-2; TRBD1 aligns across 7 bases. Germline CDR1 SGHDT, CDR2 YYEEEE. The CDR3 contains 12 residues. The V gene end was trimmed by 3 bases and the J gene end by 13 bases; junction bases not matched to a gene: 9. The CDR3 region is CASSSDRQSRTF. The CDR3 DNA reads TGTGCCAGCAGCTCGGACAGGCAATCGCGCACCTTC. The full variable domain, rest sourced from reference TRBV5-6 and TRBJ1-2, is DAGVTQSPTHLIKTRGQQVTLRCSPKSGHDTVSWYQQALGQGPQFIFQYYEEEERQRGNFPDRFSGHQFPNYSSELNVNALLLGDSALYLCASSSDRQSRTFGSGTRLTVV.

This sequence joins TRBV30 and TRBJ2-7; D is unclear. Germline V CDR1 and CDR2: GTSNPN, SVGIG (reference sequence). The CDR3 runs 11 residues. Trimming left V 1 base short and J 3 bases short, with 4 bases between. The CDR3: CAWSARYEQYF. DNA for the CDR3: TGTGCCTGGAGTGCCCGCTACGAGCAGTACTTC.

The chain links TRBV10-3 to TRBJ2-7, with 7 bases identical to TRBD1. Losses at the gene ends were 8 bases for V and 5 bases for J; bases not matched to a gene: 9. The length of the CDR3 is 13 residues. The germline V gene encodes CDR1 ENHRY and CDR2 SYGVKD. CDR3 nucleotide sequence: TGTGCCATCTCCGGGACAGAGACGGACGAGCAGTACTTC. Amino acids: CAISGTETDEQYF.

V gene TRBV28 combines with J gene TRBJ1-1, with D perhaps TRBD1 (5 bases). Per the germline V gene, CDR1 is MDHEN and CDR2 is SYDVKM. Trimming removed 2 bases from V and 2 bases from J, with 9 bases in between. This CDR3 is built from 14 residues. CDR3 DNA: TGTGCCAGCAGTTTAAGGGGCGGTAACACTGAAGCTTTCTTT. This translates into CASSLRGGNTEAFF. The full variable domain, rest sourced from reference TRBV28 and TRBJ1-1, is DVKVTQSSRYLVKRTGEKVFLECVQDMDHENMFWYRQDPGLGLRLIYFSYDVKMKEKGDIPEGYSVSREKKERFSLILESASTNQTSMYLCASSLRGGNTEAFFGQGTRLTVV.

This chain links TRBV9 with TRBJ2-1; maybe TRBD2 (5 bases). This CDR3 has 17 residues. Trimming pared 2 bases from V and 0 bases from J, leaving 15 bases between. The germline CDR1 and CDR2 sequences are SGDLS and YYNGEE. The CDR3 spells CASSVAGNPSSYNEQFF. The CDR3 DNA follows: TGTGCCAGCAGCGTCGCGGGTAACCCCAGCTCCTACAATGAGCAGTTCTTC.

V is TRBV27 and J is TRBJ2-1, with TRBD2 matching over 10 bases. Trimming removed 3 bases from V and 8 bases from J; junction bases left unmatched: 10. CDR1 MNHEY and CDR2 SMNVEV come from the germline V gene (reference sequence). The CDR3 runs to 16 residues. The CDR3 loop is CASSFSLAGDVDEQFF. CDR3 bases: TGTGCCAGCAGTTTCTCTCTAGCGGGAGACGTGGATGAGCAGTTCTTC.

The chain couples TRBV27 to TRBJ2-1; D is unresolved. Trimming took off 2 bases at V and 4 bases at J, with 6 bases between the two ends. Germline lookup yields CDR1 MNHEY and CDR2 SMNVEV (reference sequence). The CDR3 spans 13 residues. The CDR3 sequence: CASSLVEYNEQFF. CDR3 in DNA: TGTGCCAGCAGTTTAGTAGAGTACAATGAGCAGTTCTTC.

The chain recombines TRBV5-5 with TRBJ2-2, with a possible D match to TRBD1 (6 bases). Trimming removed 8 bases from V and 3 bases from J, with 17 bases in between. The CDR3 runs to 15 residues. Germline V lookup: CDR1 SGHKS, CDR2 YYEKEE (reference sequence). DNA for the CDR3: TGTGCCAGTATAATACAGGGTGGTGACACCGGGGAGCTGTTTTTT. Residues: CASIIQGGDTGELFF.

This chain joins TRBV29-1 and TRBJ2-1; D is perhaps TRBD2 (7 bases). The CDR3 has 15 residues. Looked up from germline, CDR1 is SQVTM and CDR2 is ANQGSEA. V dropped 1 base and J dropped 8 bases, with 18 bases sitting between them. The CDR3 loop reads CSVEVLEGGPDEQFF. The CDR3 DNA sequence: TGCAGCGTTGAAGTTCTAGAGGGGGGGCCGGATGAGCAGTTCTTC.

This chain uses TRBV2 with TRBJ2-3, with D possibly being TRBD2 (5 bases). The germline gives CDR1 SNHLY, CDR2 FYNNEI. V was cut by 6 bases and J by 5 bases, with 18 bases left in between. The CDR3 consists of 15 residues. CDR3 DNA sequence: TGTGCCAGCAGACGCGAGGGCACGATATTAGATACGCAGTATTTT. Its translation is CASRREGTILDTQYF.